This TCR beta chain appears in the sequencing data of a study of control samples from healthy donors and cancer patients. The length of the CDR3 is 13 residues. Trimming cost V 5 bases and J 0 bases, with 8 bases left between them. Germline V gene sequence: CDR1 LNHDA, CDR2 SQIVND (reference sequence). Repertoires were generated with immunoSEQ multiplex PCR, while TCRdb's copy carries only in-frame clones and drops some. The table lists about 120,000 clones, around 87% of them singletons. The chain joins TRBV19 to TRBJ2-7, with D perhaps TRBD1 (5 bases). The sequence came from a man in his sixties in good health. Material for sequencing was blood. CDR3 nucleotide sequence: TGTGCCAGTAGTGACAGAAACTCCTACGAGCAGTACTTC. Its translation: CASSDRNSYEQYF.